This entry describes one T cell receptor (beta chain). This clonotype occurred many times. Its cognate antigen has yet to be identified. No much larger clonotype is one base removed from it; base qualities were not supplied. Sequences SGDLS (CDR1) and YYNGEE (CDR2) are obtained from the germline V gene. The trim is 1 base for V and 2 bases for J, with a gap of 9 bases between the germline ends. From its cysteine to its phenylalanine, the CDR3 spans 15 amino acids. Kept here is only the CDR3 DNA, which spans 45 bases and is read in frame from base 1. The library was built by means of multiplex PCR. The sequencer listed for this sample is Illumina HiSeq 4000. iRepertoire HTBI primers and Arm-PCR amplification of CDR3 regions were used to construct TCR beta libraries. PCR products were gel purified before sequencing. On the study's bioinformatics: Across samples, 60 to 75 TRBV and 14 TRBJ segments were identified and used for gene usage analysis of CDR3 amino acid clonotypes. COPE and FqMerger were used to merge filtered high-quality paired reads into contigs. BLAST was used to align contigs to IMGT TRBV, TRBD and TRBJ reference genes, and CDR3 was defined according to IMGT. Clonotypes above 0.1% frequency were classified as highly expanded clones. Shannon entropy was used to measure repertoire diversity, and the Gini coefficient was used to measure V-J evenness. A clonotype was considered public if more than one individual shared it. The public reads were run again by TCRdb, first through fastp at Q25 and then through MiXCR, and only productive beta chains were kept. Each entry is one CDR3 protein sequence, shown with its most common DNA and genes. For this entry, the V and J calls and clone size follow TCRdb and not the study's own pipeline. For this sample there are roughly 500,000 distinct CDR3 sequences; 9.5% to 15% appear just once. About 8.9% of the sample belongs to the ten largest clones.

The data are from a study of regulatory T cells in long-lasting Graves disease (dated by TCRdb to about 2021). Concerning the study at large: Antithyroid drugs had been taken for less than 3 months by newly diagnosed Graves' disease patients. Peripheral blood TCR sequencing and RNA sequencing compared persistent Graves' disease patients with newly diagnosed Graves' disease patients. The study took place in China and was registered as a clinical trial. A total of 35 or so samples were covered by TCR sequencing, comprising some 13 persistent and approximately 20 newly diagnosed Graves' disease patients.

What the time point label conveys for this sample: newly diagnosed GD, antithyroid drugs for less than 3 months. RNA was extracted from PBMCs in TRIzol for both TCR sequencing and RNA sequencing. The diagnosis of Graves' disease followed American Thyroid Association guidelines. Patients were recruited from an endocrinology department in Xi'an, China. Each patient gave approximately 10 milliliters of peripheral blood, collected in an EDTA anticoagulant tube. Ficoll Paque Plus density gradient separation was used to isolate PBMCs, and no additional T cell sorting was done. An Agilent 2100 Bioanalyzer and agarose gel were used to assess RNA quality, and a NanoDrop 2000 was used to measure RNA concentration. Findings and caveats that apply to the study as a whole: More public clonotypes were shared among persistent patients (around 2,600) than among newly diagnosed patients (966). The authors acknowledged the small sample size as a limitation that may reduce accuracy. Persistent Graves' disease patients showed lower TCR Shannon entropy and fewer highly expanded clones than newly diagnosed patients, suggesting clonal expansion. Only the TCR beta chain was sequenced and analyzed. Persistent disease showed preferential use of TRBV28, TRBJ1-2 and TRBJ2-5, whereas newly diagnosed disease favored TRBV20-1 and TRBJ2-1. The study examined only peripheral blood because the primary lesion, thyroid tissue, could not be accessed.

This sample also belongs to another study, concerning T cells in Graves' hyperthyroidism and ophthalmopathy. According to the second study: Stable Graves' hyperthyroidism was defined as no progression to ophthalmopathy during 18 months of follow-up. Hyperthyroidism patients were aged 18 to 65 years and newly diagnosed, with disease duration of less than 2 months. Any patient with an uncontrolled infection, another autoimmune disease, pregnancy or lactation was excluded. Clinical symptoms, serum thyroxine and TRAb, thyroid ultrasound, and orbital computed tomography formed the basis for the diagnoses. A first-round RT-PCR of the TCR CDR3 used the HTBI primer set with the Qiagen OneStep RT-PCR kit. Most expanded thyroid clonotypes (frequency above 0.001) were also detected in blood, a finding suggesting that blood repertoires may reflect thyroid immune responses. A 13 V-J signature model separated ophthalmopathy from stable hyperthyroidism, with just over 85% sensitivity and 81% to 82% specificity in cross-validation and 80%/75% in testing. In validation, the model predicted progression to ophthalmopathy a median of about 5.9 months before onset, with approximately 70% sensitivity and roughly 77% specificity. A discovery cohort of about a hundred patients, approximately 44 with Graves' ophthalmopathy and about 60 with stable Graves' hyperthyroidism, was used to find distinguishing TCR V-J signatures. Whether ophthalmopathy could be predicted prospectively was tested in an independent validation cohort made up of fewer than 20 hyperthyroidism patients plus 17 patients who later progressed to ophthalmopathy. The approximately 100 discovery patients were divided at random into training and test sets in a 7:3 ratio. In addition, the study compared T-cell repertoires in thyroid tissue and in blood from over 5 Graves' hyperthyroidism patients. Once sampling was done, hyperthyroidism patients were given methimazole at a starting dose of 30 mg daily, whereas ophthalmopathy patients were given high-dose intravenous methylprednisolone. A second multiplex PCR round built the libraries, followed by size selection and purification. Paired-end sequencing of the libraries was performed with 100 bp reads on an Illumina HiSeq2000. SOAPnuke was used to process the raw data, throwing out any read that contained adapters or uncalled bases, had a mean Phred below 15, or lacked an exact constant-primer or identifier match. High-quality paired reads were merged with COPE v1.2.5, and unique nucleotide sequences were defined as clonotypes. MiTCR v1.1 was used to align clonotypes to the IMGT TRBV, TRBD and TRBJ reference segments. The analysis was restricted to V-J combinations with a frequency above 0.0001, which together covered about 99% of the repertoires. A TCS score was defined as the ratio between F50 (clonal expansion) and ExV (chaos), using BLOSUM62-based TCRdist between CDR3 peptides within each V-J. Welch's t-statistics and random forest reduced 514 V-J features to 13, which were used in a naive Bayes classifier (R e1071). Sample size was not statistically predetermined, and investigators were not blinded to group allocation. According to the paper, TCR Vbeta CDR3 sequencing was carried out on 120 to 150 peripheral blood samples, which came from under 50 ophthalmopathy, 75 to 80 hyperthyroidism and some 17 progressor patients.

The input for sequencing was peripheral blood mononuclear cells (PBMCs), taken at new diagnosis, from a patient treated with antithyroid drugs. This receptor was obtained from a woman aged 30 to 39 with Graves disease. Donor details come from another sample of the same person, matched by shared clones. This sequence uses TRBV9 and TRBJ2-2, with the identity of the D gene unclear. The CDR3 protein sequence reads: CASSVMSINTGELFF. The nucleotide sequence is TGTGCCAGCAGCGTAATGTCTATAAACACCGGGGAGCTGTTTTTT.